The next 27 T cell receptor beta chains were all read from a single sample in a study of OX40 agonist ivuxolimab in advanced cancers. Only in-frame clones appear in the TCRdb table, and some are missing; sequencing was by immunoSEQ multiplex PCR. The sample comprises tens of thousands of clones, roughly 90% of which are singletons, and 7% to 9.5% rests with the top ten. Sequenced material: CD4+ or CD8+ T cells sorted from blood, taken in a trial of the OX40 agonist ivuxolimab. The receptors originated from an adult with an advanced solid tumor such as melanoma, head and neck, liver or kidney cancer.

This clone was seen a few times. The chain joins TRBV10-1 to TRBJ1-1, with D maybe TRBD1 (5 bases). CDR1 and CDR2 (germline): WNHNN, SYGVQD (reference sequence). The CDR3 consists of 12 residues. Trimming shortened V by 1 base and J by 5 bases, and 5 bases separated the two germline ends. CDR3 DNA: TGCGCCAGCAGTGAGTGGGGGACTGAAGCTTTCTTT. Translation: CASSEWGTEAFF.

The sample holds one count of this clone. The chain employs TRBV5-6 and TRBJ2-5; possible D gene TRBD1, 6 bases. Germline V gives CDR1 SGHDT, CDR2 YYEEEE. The CDR3 is made up of 13 amino acids. Trimming cost V 1 base and J 3 bases, with 7 bases left between them. The CDR3 sequence: CASSLYREETQYF. CDR3 DNA sequence: TGTGCCAGCAGCTTGTACAGGGAAGAGACCCAGTACTTC.

V usage is TRBV15 and J usage is TRBJ2-2; D is uncertain. CDR1 LNHNV and CDR2 YYDKDF come from the germline V gene (reference sequence). The V end lost 3 bases, the J end lost 9 bases, and 8 bases lay between the germline ends. There are 12 residues in the CDR3. The CDR3 region is CATSSQEWELFF. CDR3 DNA: TGTGCCACCAGCAGTCAGGAATGGGAGCTGTTTTTT.

The chain has TRBV27 and TRBJ2-5; possibly TRBD1 for D (5 bases). CDR3 length: 15 residues. V dropped 3 bases and J dropped 2 bases, with 13 bases sitting between them. The germline CDR1 and CDR2 sequences are MNHEY and SMNVEV (reference sequence). The CDR3 loop reads CASSFVMGQQETQYF. The CDR3 nucleotides read TGTGCCAGCAGTTTCGTTATGGGGCAGCAAGAGACCCAGTACTTC.

This chain uses TRBV30 with TRBJ2-2, with 8 bases identical to TRBD2. Unmatched junction bases numbered 1, after V lost 0 bases and J lost 1 base. The CDR3 covers 15 residues. Per the germline V gene, CDR1 is GTSNPN and CDR2 is SVGIG (reference sequence). CDR3 sequence (DNA): TGTGCCTGGAGTGTGCTAGCGGGGAACACCGGGGAGCTGTTTTTT. Translation: CAWSVLAGNTGELFF.

V gene TRBV9 combines with J gene TRBJ1-1; D not certain. CDR1 is SGDLS and CDR2 is YYNGEE in the germline V gene. The CDR3 has 13 residues. Between the trimmed V and J ends, which lost 3 bases and 4 bases, there was a span of 10 bases. CDR3 bases: TGTGCCAGCAGCGCCCGCAGTGGCACTGAAGCTTTCTTT. It specifies CASSARSGTEAFF.

The V and J genes are TRBV7-8 and TRBJ2-1; 8 nucleotides line up with TRBD1. CDR3 length: 14 residues. Germline V lookup: CDR1 SGHVS, CDR2 FQNEAQ. Trimming at V came to 5 bases and at J to 8 bases, leaving 8 bases not matched to a gene. The CDR3 coding sequence is TGTGCCAGCAGCGCCACAGGGGGGTGGGATGAGCAGTTCTTC. This codes for CASSATGGWDEQFF.

This rearrangement joins TRBV6-5 to TRBJ1-2; 8 nucleotides align to TRBD1. CDR1 and CDR2 from the germline V gene are MNHEY and SVGAGI. CDR3 length equals 15 residues. The V segment lost 6 bases and the J segment 6 bases; nucleotides outside the gene matches: 12. CDR3: CASSHLQGEKDGYTF. In DNA form, the CDR3 reads TGTGCCAGCAGCCACCTACAGGGGGAAAAGGATGGCTACACCTTC.

This clone was seen only once. The V and J genes are TRBV4-1 and TRBJ2-7; 8 bases map to TRBD1. The length of the CDR3 is 17 residues. V was clipped by 1 base and J by 1 base; unmatched bases: 9. Per the germline V gene, CDR1 is MGHRA and CDR2 is YSYEKL. The CDR3 protein is CASSQGAGGVLSYEQYF. The CDR3 bases are TGCGCCAGCAGCCAAGGGGCAGGGGGCGTTCTATCCTACGAGCAGTACTTC.

V gene TRBV5-4 combines with J gene TRBJ2-1, with TRBD2 identical over 11 bases. Looked up from germline, CDR1 is SGHNT and CDR2 is YYREEE (reference sequence). This CDR3 comprises 13 residues. V gave up 2 bases and J gave up 10 bases; unmatched junction bases: 2. CDR3: CASSFGTSGEQFF. The CDR3 nucleotides read TGTGCCAGCAGCTTCGGGACTAGCGGAGAGCAGTTCTTC.

This rearrangement joins TRBV27 to TRBJ1-1; possibly TRBD1 for D (6 bases). This CDR3 is 14 amino acids long. The V gene lost 1 base and the J gene lost 7 bases, with 13 bases spanning the gap. The germline CDR1 and CDR2 sequences are MNHEY and SMNVEV (reference sequence). CDR3 in amino acids: CASSLFSGQHEAFF. The CDR3 nucleotides are TGTGCCAGCAGTTTATTTTCGGGACAACATGAAGCTTTCTTT.

The genes are TRBV7-6 and TRBJ1-2, with no clear D. This CDR3 is 16 amino acids long. The V end was cut by 1 base, the J end by 5 bases, with 17 bases between. Germline values: CDR1 SGHVS, CDR2 FNYEAQ. The CDR3, as DNA: TGTGCCAGCAGCTTAGGTGACCTGACACAGCCATATGGCTACACCTTC. Its protein is CASSLGDLTQPYGYTF.

V and J are TRBV19 and TRBJ2-7; D might be TRBD1 (5 bases). The CDR3 length is 13 residues. Germline values: CDR1 LNHDA, CDR2 SQIVND (reference sequence). The ends were cut back, 3 bases at V and 1 base at J, with 7 bases in the middle. CDR3 sequence reads: CASSMGQSYEQYF. In DNA form, the CDR3 reads TGTGCCAGTAGTATGGGGCAGTCCTACGAGCAGTACTTC.

The V and J genes are TRBV15 and TRBJ1-1; D might be TRBD1 (5 bases). Germline V gene data show CDR1 as LNHNV and CDR2 as YYDKDF (reference sequence). The CDR3 runs to 16 residues. Trimming cost V 0 bases and J 0 bases, with 11 bases left between them. DNA of the CDR3: TGTGCCACCAGCAGAGAATGGTCGGACATGAACACTGAAGCTTTCTTT. It codes for CATSREWSDMNTEAFF.

The CDR3 here is CASSLVGSGANVLTF. The CDR3 coding sequence is TGTGCCAGCAGCTTAGTTGGGTCTGGGGCCAACGTCCTGACTTTC. The chain uses TRBV13 and TRBJ2-6; D gene unclear. Trimming cost V 1 base and J 1 base, with 5 bases left between them. Per germline, CDR1 PRHDT and CDR2 FYEKMQ (reference sequence). The CDR3 consists of 15 residues.

The chain has TRBV12-5 and TRBJ2-5; D may be TRBD2 (6 bases). The CDR3 is 18 amino acids. Trimming took off 2 bases at V and 0 bases at J, with 19 bases between the two ends. Germline CDR1 LGHNT, CDR2 FRNRAP. The CDR3, as DNA: TGTGCTAGTGGTTTGATCTCCCTCTCACGGGGGTACCAAGAGACCCAGTACTTC. Encoded protein: CASGLISLSRGYQETQYF.

This sequence joins TRBV6-5 and TRBJ2-2; the D gene is possibly TRBD1 (6 bases). V lost 8 bases to trimming and J lost 5 bases, with 15 bases between them. The germline gives CDR1 MNHEY, CDR2 SVGAGI. The CDR3 covers 14 residues. CDR3 DNA sequence: TGTGCCAGCGGCTACAGGGAATCTACCGGGGAGCTGTTTTTT. It encodes CASGYRESTGELFF.

The chain is built from TRBV6-5 and TRBJ1-1, with D possibly being TRBD1 (5 bases). The CDR3 is 16 residues long. Trimming stripped 4 bases from V and 2 bases from J, with 17 bases between. Germline V gene data show CDR1 as MNHEY and CDR2 as SVGAGI. The CDR3 DNA reads TGTGCCAGCAGTTTCTCCTCGACAGCCTTAAACACTGAAGCTTTCTTT. Translated: CASSFSSTALNTEAFF.

The V call is TRBV2, the J call TRBJ1-2; no clear D. Trimming removed 3 bases at V and 4 bases at J, with 12 bases between. There are 14 residues in the CDR3. Germline values: CDR1 SNHLY, CDR2 FYNNEI. DNA of the CDR3: TGTGCCAGCAGTGATGGGGTTTGGGCCTATGGCTACACCTTC. This translates into CASSDGVWAYGYTF. Drawing the rest from reference TRBV2 and TRBJ1-2, the complete variable domain is EPEVTQTPSHQVTQMGQEVILRCVPISNHLYFYWYRQILGQKVEFLVSFYNNEISEKSEIFDDQFSVERPDGSNFTLKIRSTKLEDSAMYFCASSDGVWAYGYTFGSGTRLTVV.

CDR3 sequence reads: CASRRTSTDTQYF. The CDR3 DNA is TGTGCCAGCAGGAGGACTAGCACAGATACGCAGTATTTT. The J gene is TRBJ2-3, the V gene TRBV9, with a possible D match to TRBD2 (5 bases). Trimming cost V 5 bases and J 0 bases, with 7 bases left between them. The CDR3 totals 13 residues. Germline loops: CDR1 SGDLS, CDR2 YYNGEE.

V and J are TRBV9 and TRBJ2-6, with TRBD2 as a possible D gene (5 bases). Trimming stripped 7 bases from V and 0 bases from J, with 11 bases between. CDR1 is SGDLS and CDR2 is YYNGEE in the germline V gene. CDR3 length: 15 residues. This CDR3 is CASGGDSSGANVLTF. For the CDR3, the DNA is TGTGCCAGCGGAGGTGATTCCTCTGGGGCCAACGTCCTGACTTTC. Using reference TRBV9 and TRBJ2-6 for the parts outside the CDR3, the full variable domain is DSGVTQTPKHLITATGQRVTLRCSPRSGDLSVYWYQQSLDQGLQFLIQYYNGEERAKGNILERFSAQQFPDLHSELNLSSLELGDSALYFCASGGDSSGANVLTFGAGSRLTVL.

As for this clone: This sample also contains other DNA sequences that code for the same CDR3. V gene TRBV30 combines with J gene TRBJ1-6; 10 nucleotides line up with TRBD1. The CDR3 contains 14 residues. The V gene end was trimmed by 2 bases and the J gene end by 10 bases; junction bases not matched to a gene: 5. CDR1 is GTSNPN and CDR2 is SVGIG in the germline V gene (reference sequence). In nucleotides, the CDR3 is TGTGCCTGGAGTCCGGGACAGGGGTACTCACCCCTCCACTTT. Translating gives CAWSPGQGYSPLHF.

Concerning this clone: Germline and junction disagree at one end, which may indicate a read error. The CDR3 sequence: CVSSIPTDTQYF. In DNA form, the CDR3 reads TGTGTCAGCAGCATACCCACAGATACGCAGTATTTT. The chain recombines TRBV9 with TRBJ2-3; D not resolved. The CDR3 is 12 residues long. Germline V gives CDR1 SGDLS, CDR2 YYNGEE.

The chain recombines TRBV7-9 with TRBJ1-5; the D gene is possibly TRBD1 (6 bases). The CDR3 has 15 residues. Trimming took 1 base from V and 1 from J, leaving 8 bases between them. The V gene's germline CDR1 is SEHNR and CDR2 FQNEAQ (reference sequence). CDR3 amino acids: CASSLGGASNQPQHF. CDR3 coding DNA: TGTGCCAGCAGCTTAGGGGGGGCGAGCAATCAGCCCCAGCATTTT.

The rearrangement links TRBV9 to TRBJ2-7, with 7 bases fitting TRBD2. CDR3 size: 17 residues. Germline CDR1 SGDLS, CDR2 YYNGEE. V gave up 0 bases and J gave up 1 base; unmatched junction bases: 10. DNA of the CDR3: TGTGCCAGCAGCGTAGGGGGAGGGGCTAGTCAATCCTACGAGCAGTACTTC. It encodes CASSVGGGASQSYEQYF.

The chain joins TRBV11-2 to TRBJ1-6, with a possible D match to TRBD1 (5 bases). Germline V gives CDR1 SGHAT, CDR2 FQNNGV. The CDR3 consists of 16 residues. Trimming shortened V by 5 bases and J by 3 bases, and 14 bases separated the two germline ends. Here the CDR3 reads CASSPGWEGYNSPLHF. CDR3 bases: TGTGCCAGCAGCCCAGGGTGGGAGGGCTATAATTCACCCCTCCACTTT.

The chain employs TRBV27 and TRBJ2-7, with D possibly being TRBD2 (6 bases). Deletions cut 4 bases from V and 6 bases from J, with 19 bases between. Germline V gene lookup returns CDR1 MNHEY and CDR2 SMNVEV (reference sequence). CDR3 length: 15 amino acids. This CDR3 reads CASSSLGGAFTEQYF. CDR3 nucleotides: TGTGCCAGCAGTTCCCTAGGCGGGGCCTTCACCGAGCAGTACTTC.